A selection of T cell receptor beta chains follows, all from one sample in a study of CD8 T cells in ankylosing spondylitis. TCRdb recomputed calls from the 5' RACE reads with MiXCR, one row per CDR3 protein. The sample holds about 100,000 distinct CDR3 sequences, 8.8% seen once. Sequencing was done on a sample of blood, either unsorted or a sorted T cell fraction (not recorded which). These receptors came from a male donor with ankylosing spondylitis or in good health (not recorded which). CDR3s leave out the opening cysteine and the closing phenylalanine or tryptophan. Fields, in order: J gene, V gene, CDR3 protein.

j_gene: TRBJ2-7; v_gene: TRBV5-8; CDR3aa: ASSFFGQGLSYEQY
j_gene: TRBJ2-1; v_gene: TRBV28; CDR3aa: VSSSLKTWDSSGIEQF
j_gene: TRBJ1-1; v_gene: TRBV5-6; CDR3aa: ASSLRLESPEAF
j_gene: TRBJ2-7; v_gene: TRBV2; CDR3aa: ASSSSRDRDAHEQY
j_gene: TRBJ2-3; v_gene: TRBV5-1; CDR3aa: ASSFGGLNTDTQY
j_gene: TRBJ2-5; v_gene: TRBV11-2; CDR3aa: ASSSPPVNQETQY
j_gene: TRBJ1-1; v_gene: TRBV27; CDR3aa: ASSSVPGQGWATEAF
j_gene: TRBJ1-1; v_gene: TRBV19; CDR3aa: ASSISIGTGNTEAF
j_gene: TRBJ1-2; v_gene: TRBV20-1; CDR3aa: SASPGNGYT
j_gene: TRBJ2-4; v_gene: TRBV20-1; CDR3aa: SARTFGTNKNIQY
j_gene: TRBJ1-5; v_gene: TRBV12-3/TRBV12-4; CDR3aa: ASSAGVNNQPQH
j_gene: TRBJ2-7; v_gene: TRBV20-1; CDR3aa: SASDRDPQY
j_gene: TRBJ1-4; v_gene: TRBV25-1; CDR3aa: ASSEDRRATNEKLF
j_gene: TRBJ1-4; v_gene: TRBV20-1; CDR3aa: SAPPQGTQKLF
j_gene: TRBJ2-5; v_gene: TRBV12-3/TRBV12-4; CDR3aa: ASSRGAETQY
j_gene: TRBJ1-2; v_gene: TRBV7-9; CDR3aa: ASNLQGYGYT
j_gene: TRBJ2-2; v_gene: TRBV27; CDR3aa: ASSASGELF
j_gene: TRBJ2-5; v_gene: TRBV29-1; CDR3aa: SVYRGETQY
j_gene: TRBJ2-2; v_gene: TRBV5-1; CDR3aa: ASSSNSGRGRTGELF
j_gene: TRBJ2-7; v_gene: TRBV29-1; CDR3aa: SVAHWAKTYEQY
j_gene: TRBJ2-5; v_gene: TRBV7-2; CDR3aa: ASSLARGQETQY
j_gene: TRBJ2-5; v_gene: TRBV7-2; CDR3aa: ASRIQETQY
j_gene: TRBJ2-1; v_gene: TRBV20-1; CDR3aa: SARDHPFAGARYNEQF
j_gene: TRBJ2-2; v_gene: TRBV7-2; CDR3aa: ASSLWTSGGTGELF
j_gene: TRBJ2-7; v_gene: TRBV20-1; CDR3aa: SAAGGGWEQY
j_gene: TRBJ2-3; v_gene: TRBV10-3; CDR3aa: AINPGTATDTQY
j_gene: TRBJ2-5; v_gene: TRBV19; CDR3aa: ASSGASSYQETQY
j_gene: TRBJ1-1; v_gene: TRBV12-3/TRBV12-4; CDR3aa: ASSFDRGPTEAF